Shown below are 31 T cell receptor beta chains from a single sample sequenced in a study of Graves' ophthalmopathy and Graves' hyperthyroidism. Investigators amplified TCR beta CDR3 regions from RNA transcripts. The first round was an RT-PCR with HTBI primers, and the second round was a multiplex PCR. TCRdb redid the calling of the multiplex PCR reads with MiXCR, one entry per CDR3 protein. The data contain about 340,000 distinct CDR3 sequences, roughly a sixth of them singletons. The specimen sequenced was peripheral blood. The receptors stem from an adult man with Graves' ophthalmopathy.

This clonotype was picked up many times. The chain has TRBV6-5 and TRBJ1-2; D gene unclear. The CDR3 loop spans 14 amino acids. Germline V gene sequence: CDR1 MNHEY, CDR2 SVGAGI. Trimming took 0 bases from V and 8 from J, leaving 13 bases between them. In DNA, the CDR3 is TGTGCCAGCAGTTACTCGGAGGGAGCGTGGGGCTACACCTTC. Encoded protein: CASSYSEGAWGYTF.

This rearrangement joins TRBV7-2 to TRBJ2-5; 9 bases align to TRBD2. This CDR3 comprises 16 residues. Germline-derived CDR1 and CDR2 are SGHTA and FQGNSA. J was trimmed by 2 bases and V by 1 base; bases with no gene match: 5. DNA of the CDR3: TGTGCCAGCAGCTTAGTTGCGGGGGGGATACAAGAGACCCAGTACTTC. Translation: CASSLVAGGIQETQYF. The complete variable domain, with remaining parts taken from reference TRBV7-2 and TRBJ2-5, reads GAGVSQSPSNKVTEKGKDVELRCDPISGHTALYWYRQSLGQGLEFLIYFQGNSAPDKSGLPSDRFSAERTGGSVSTLTIQRTQQEDSAVYLCASSLVAGGIQETQYFGPGTRLLVL.

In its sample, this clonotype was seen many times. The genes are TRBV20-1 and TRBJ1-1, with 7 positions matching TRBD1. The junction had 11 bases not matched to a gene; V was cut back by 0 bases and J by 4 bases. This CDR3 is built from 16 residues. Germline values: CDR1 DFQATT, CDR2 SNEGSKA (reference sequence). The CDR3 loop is CSARDGDRVLVTEAFF. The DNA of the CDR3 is TGCAGTGCTAGAGACGGTGACAGGGTTCTGGTCACTGAAGCTTTCTTT.

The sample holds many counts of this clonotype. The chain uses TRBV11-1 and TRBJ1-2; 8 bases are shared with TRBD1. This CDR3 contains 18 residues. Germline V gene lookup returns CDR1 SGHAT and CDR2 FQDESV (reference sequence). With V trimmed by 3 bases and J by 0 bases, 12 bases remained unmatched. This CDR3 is CASSFSTGERPSNYGYTF. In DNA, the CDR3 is TGTGCCAGCAGCTTCTCGACAGGGGAACGGCCTTCTAACTATGGCTACACCTTC.

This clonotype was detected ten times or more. The CDR3 coding sequence is TGTGCCACCAGCAGAGGCACAGCCACCGGGGAGCTGTTTTTT. Protein: CATSRGTATGELFF. The chain is built from TRBV15 and TRBJ2-2, with D uncertain. Germline V lookup: CDR1 LNHNV, CDR2 YYDKDF (reference sequence). The CDR3 consists of 14 residues. With 1 base removed from V and 4 bases from J, the gap between germline ends came to 7 bases.

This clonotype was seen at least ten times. CDR3 bases: TGTGCCAGCAGTTTAACAGGGGACGGGGAGCTGTTTTTT. It yields the protein CASSLTGDGELFF. V usage is TRBV12-3 or TRBV12-4 and J usage is TRBJ2-2; 7 nucleotides line up with TRBD1. The CDR3 has 13 amino acids. V trimming: 2 bases; J trimming: 7 bases; junction bases outside the gene matches: 1.

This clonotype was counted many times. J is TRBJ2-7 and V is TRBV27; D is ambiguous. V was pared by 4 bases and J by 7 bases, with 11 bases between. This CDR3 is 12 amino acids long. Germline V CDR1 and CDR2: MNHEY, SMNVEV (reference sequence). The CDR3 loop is CASSSELDEQYF. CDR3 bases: TGTGCCAGCAGTTCTGAATTAGATGAGCAGTACTTC.

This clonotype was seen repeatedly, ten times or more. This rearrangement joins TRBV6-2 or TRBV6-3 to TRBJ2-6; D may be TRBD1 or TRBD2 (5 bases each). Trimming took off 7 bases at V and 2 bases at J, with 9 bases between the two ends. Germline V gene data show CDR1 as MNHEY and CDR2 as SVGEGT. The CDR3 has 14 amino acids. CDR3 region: CASTQGAGANVLTF. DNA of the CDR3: TGTGCCAGCACCCAGGGAGCTGGGGCCAACGTCCTGACTTTC.

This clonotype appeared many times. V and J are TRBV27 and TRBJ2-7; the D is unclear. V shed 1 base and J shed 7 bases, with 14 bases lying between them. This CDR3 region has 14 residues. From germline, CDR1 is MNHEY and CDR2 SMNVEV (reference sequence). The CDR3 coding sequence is TGTGCCAGCAGTTTATGGTTATCGGGTGGTGAGCAGTACTTC. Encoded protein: CASSLWLSGGEQYF.

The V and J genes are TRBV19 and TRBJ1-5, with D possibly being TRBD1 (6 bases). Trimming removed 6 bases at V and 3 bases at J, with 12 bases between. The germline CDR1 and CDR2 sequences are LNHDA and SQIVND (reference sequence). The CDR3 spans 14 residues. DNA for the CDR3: TGTGCCAGTAGCACAGGGTCAGTCAATCAGCCCCAGCATTTT. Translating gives CASSTGSVNQPQHF.

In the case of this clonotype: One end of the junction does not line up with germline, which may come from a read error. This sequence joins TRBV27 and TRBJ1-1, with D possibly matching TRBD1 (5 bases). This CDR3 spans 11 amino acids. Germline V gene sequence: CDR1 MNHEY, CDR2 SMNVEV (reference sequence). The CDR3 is CAGSSGLEAFF. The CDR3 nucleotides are TGTGCCGGCAGCTCGGGACTTGAAGCTTTCTTT.

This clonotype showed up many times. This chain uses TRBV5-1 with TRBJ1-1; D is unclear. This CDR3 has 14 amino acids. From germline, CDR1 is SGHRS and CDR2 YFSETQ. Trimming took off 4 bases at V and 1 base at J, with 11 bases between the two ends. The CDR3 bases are TGCGCCAGCAGCGCCGCGTTGACGAACACTGAAGCTTTCTTT. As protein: CASSAALTNTEAFF. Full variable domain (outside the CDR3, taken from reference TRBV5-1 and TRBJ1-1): KAGVTQTPRYLIKTRGQQVTLSCSPISGHRSVSWYQQTPGQGLQFLFEYFSETQRNKGNFPGRFSGRQFSNSRSEMNVSTLELGDSALYLCASSAALTNTEAFFGQGTRLTVV.

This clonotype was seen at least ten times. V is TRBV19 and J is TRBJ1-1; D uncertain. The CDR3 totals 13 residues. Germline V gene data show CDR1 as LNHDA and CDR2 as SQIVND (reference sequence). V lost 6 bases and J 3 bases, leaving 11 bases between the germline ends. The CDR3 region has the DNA TGTGCCAGTAGCCCGAGGTTGTACACTGAAGCTTTCTTT. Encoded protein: CASSPRLYTEAFF.

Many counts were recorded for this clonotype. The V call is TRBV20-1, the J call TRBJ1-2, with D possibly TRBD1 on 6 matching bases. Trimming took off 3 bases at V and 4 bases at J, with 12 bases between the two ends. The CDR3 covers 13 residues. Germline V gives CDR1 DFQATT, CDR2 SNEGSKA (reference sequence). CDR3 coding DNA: TGCAGTGCTAGCTGGACAGAGAGCTATGGCTACACCTTC. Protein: CSASWTESYGYTF.

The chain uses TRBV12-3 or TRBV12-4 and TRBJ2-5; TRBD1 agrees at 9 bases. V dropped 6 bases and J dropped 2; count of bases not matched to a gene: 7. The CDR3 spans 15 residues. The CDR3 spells CASRGGQGIQETQYF. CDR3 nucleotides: TGTGCCAGCAGGGGGGGACAGGGTATACAAGAGACCCAGTACTTC.

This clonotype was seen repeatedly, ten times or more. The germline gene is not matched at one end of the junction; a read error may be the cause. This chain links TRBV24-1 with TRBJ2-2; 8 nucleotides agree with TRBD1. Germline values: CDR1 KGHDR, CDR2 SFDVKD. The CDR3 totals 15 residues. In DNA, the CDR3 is TGTGCCACCAGTGTCCAGGGGGCGTACACCGGGGAGCCGTTTTTT. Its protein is CATSVQGAYTGEPFF.

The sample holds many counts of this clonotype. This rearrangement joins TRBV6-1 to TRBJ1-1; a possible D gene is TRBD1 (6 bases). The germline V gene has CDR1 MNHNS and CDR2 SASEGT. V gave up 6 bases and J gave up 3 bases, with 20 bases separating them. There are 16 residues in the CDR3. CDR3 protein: CASSISPGAIDTEAFF. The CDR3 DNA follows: TGTGCCAGCAGCATTTCTCCGGGGGCAATAGACACTGAAGCTTTCTTT.

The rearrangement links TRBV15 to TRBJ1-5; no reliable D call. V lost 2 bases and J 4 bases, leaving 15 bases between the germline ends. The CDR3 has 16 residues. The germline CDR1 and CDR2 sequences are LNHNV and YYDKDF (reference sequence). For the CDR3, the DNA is TGTGCCACCAGCAGAACACCGGGAAGGGCAAATCAGCCCCAGCATTTT. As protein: CATSRTPGRANQPQHF.

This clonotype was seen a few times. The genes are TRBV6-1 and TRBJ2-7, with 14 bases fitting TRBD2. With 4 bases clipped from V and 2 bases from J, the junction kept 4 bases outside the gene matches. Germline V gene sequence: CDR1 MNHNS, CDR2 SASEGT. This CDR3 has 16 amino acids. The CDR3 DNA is TGTGCCAGCAGTGCGCCGGGACTAGCGGGGGCCTACGAGCAGTACTTC. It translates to CASSAPGLAGAYEQYF.

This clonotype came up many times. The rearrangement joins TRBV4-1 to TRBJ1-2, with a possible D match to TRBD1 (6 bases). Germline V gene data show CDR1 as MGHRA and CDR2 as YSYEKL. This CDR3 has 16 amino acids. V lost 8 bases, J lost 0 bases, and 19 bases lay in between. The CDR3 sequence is CASRQNRDRTNYGYTF. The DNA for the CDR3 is TGCGCCAGCCGGCAGAATCGTGACAGGACTAACTATGGCTACACCTTC.

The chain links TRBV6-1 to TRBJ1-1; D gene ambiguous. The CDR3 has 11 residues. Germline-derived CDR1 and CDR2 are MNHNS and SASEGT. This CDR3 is CAGAGNTEAFF. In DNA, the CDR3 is TGTGCTGGAGCGGGAAACACTGAAGCTTTCTTT.

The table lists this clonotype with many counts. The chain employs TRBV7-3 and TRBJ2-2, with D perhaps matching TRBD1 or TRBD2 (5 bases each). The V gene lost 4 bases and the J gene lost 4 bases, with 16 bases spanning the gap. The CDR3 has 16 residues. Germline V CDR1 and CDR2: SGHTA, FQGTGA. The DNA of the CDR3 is TGTGCCAGCAGCTCACACCCAGGGACGTTCACCGGGGAGCTGTTTTTT. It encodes CASSSHPGTFTGELFF.

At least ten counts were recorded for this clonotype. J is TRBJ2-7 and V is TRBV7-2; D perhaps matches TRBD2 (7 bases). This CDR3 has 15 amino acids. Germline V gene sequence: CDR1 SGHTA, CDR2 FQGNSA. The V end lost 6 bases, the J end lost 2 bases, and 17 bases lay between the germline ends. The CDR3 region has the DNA TGTGCCAGCAGTCCGTGGGGGGGGGCAACCTACGAGCAGTACTTC. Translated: CASSPWGGATYEQYF.

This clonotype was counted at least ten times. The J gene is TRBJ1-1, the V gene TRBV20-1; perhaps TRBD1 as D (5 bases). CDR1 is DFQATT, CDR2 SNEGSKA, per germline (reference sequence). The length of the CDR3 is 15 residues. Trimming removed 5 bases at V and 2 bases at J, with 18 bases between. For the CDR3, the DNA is TGCAGTGCTCCCTTTAAGGGGCCCGGAAACACTGAAGCTTTCTTT. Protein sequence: CSAPFKGPGNTEAFF.

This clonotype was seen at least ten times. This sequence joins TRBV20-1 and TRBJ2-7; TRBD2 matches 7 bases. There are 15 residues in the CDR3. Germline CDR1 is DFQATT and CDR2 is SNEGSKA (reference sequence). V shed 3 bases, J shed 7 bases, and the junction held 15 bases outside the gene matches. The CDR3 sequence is CSASREGDRPGEQYF. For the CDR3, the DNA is TGCAGTGCTAGCAGGGAGGGAGATCGCCCGGGGGAGCAGTACTTC.

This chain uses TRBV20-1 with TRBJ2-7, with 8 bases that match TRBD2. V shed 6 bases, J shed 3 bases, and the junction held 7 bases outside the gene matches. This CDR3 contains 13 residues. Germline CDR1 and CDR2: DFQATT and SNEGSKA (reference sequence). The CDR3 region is CSAELAENYEQYF. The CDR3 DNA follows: TGCAGTGCCGAACTAGCGGAGAACTACGAGCAGTACTTC.

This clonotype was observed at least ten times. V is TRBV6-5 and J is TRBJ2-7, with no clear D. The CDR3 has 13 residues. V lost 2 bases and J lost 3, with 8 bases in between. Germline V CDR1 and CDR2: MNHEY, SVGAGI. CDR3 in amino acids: CASSYRAYYEQYF. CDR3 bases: TGTGCCAGCAGTTACCGAGCCTACTACGAGCAGTACTTC.

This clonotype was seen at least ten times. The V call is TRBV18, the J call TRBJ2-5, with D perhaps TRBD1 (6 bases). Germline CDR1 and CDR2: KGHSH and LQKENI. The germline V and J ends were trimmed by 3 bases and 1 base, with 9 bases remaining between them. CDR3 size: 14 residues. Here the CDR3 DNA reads TGTGCCAGCTCACCCGAGACAGGCCAAGAGACCCAGTACTTC. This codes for CASSPETGQETQYF.

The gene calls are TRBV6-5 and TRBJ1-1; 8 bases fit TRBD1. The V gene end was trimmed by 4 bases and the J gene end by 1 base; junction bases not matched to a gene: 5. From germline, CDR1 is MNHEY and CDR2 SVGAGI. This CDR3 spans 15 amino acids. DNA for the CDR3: TGTGCCAGCAGTTTGGACAGGGCCAGGAACACTGAAGCTTTCTTT. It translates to CASSLDRARNTEAFF.

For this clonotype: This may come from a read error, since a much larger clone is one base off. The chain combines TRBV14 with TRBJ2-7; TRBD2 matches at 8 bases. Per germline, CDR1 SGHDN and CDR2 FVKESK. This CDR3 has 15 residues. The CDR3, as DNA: TGTGTCAGCAGCCACGATCTGGGTCGGGGGGGCGAGCAGTACTTC. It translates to CVSSHDLGRGGEQYF.

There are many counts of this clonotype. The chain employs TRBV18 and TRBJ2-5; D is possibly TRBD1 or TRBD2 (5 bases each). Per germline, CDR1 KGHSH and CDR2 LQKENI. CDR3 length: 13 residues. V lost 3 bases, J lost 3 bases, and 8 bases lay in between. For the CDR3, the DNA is TGTGCCAGCTCACCGGGACCCAAAGAGACCCAGTACTTC. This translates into CASSPGPKETQYF.